The source of this TCR beta chain is a study of shared clonotypes between healthy human individuals. Naive CD8 cells lacked CD45RO, underwent positive selection for CCR7 and left out terminally differentiated effector memory CD45RA+ cells. V shed 5 bases and J 4 bases; nucleotides not matched to a gene: 10. There are 17 residues in the CDR3. Germline CDR1 and CDR2: MNHEY and SMNVEV (reference sequence). The DNA input per sorted-subset replicate PCR was 200 ng, corresponding to some 30,000 T cell genomes. Produced via immunoSEQ multiplex PCR; TCRdb's table is partial and in-frame only. The sample includes about 1,900,000 clones, approximately 94% of them seen just once.

What was sequenced was naive CD8+ T cells sorted from blood. The TCR comes from a man aged 18 to 29 in good health. V is TRBV27 and J is TRBJ2-1; 11 bases are a match to TRBD1. In DNA form, the CDR3 reads TGTGCCAGCAGTCCCGGACAGGGGGCCGTTTCGTACAATGAGCAGTTCTTC. Amino acids: CASSPGQGAVSYNEQFF.